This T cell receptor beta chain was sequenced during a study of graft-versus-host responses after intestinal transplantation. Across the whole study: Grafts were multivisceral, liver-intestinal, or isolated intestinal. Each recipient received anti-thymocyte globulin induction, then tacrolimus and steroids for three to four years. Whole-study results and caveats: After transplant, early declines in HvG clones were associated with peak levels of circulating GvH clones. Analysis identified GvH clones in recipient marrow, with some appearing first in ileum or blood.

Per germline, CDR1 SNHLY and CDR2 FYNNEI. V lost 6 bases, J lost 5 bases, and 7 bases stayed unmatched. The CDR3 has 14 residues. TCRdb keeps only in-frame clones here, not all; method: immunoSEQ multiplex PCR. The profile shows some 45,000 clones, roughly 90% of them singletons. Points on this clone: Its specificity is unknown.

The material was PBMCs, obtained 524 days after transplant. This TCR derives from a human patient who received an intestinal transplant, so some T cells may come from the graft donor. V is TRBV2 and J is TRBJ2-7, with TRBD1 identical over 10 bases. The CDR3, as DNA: TGTGCCAGCAGCACACGACAGGGGGCTAACGAGCAGTACTTC. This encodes CASSTRQGANEQYF.